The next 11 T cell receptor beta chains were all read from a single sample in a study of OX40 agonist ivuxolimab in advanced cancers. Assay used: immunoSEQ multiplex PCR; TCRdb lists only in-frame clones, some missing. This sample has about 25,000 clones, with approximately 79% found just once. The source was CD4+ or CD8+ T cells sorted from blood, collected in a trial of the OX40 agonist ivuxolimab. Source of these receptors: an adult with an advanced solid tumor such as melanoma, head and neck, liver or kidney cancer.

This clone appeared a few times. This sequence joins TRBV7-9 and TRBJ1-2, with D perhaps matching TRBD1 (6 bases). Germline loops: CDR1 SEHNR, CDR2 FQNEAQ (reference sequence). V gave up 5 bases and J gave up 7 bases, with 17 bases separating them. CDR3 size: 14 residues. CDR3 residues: CASSRFEQGSGYTF. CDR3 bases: TGTGCCAGCAGCCGATTTGAACAGGGATCTGGCTACACCTTC.

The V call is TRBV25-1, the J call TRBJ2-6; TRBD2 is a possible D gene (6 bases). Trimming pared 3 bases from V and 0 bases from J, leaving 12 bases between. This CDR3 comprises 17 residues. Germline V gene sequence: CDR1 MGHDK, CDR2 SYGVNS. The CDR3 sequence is CASSDPGLISGANVLTF. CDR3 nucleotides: TGTGCCAGCAGTGATCCGGGACTGATCTCTGGGGCCAACGTCCTGACTTTC.

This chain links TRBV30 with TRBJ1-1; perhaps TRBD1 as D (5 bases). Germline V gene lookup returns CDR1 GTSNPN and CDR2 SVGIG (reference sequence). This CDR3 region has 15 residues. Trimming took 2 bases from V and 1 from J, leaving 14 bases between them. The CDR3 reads CAWSWDPGQNTEAFF. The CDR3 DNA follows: TGTGCCTGGAGTTGGGATCCAGGGCAGAACACTGAAGCTTTCTTT.

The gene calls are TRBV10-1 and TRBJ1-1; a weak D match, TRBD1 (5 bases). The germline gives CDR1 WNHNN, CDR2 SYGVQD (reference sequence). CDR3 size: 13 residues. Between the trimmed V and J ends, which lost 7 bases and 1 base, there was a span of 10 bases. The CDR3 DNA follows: TGCGCCAGCAATATGAGGGGGAACACTGAAGCTTTCTTT. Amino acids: CASNMRGNTEAFF.

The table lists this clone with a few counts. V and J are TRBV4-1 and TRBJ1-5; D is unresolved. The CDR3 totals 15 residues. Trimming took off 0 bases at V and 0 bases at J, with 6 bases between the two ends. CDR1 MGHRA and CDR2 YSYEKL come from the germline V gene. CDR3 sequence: CASSQETASNQPQHF. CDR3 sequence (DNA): TGCGCCAGCAGCCAAGAAACAGCTAGCAATCAGCCCCAGCATTTT.

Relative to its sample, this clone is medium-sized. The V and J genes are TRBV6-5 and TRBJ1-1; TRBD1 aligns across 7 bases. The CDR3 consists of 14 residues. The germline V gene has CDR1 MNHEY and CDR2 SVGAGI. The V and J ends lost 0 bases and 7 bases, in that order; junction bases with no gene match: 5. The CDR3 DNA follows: TGTGCCAGCAGTTACTCAGGGGGCAGGAATGAAGCTTTCTTT. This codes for CASSYSGGRNEAFF.

CDR3 protein: CASSPDPTGPRDEQYF. CDR3 coding DNA: TGCGCCAGCAGCCCTGACCCGACGGGTCCCAGGGACGAGCAGTACTTC. This chain uses TRBV5-1 with TRBJ2-7, with a tentative D call TRBD1 (5 bases). The CDR3 has 16 residues. CDR1 and CDR2 (germline): SGHRS, YFSETQ. V gave up 4 bases and J gave up 5 bases, with 22 bases separating them.

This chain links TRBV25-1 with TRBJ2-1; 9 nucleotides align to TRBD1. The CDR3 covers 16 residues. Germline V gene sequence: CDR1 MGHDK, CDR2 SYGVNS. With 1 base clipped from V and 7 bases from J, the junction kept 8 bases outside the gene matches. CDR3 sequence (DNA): TGTGCCAGCAGTGAATCTCCGGGACAGGGTCGGAATGAGCAGTTCTTC. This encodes CASSESPGQGRNEQFF.

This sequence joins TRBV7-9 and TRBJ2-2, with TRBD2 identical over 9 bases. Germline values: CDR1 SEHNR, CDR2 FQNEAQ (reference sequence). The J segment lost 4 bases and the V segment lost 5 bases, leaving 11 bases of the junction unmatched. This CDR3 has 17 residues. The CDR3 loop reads CASSHKAGGRITGELFF. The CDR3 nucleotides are TGTGCCAGCAGCCACAAGGCGGGGGGGCGAATCACCGGGGAGCTGTTTTTT. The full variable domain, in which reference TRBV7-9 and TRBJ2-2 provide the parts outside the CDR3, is DTGVSQNPRHKITKRGQNVTFRCDPISEHNRLYWYRQTLGQGPEFLTYFQNEAQLEKSRLLSDRFSAERPKGSFSTLEIQRTEQGDSAMYLCASSHKAGGRITGELFFGEGSRLTVL.

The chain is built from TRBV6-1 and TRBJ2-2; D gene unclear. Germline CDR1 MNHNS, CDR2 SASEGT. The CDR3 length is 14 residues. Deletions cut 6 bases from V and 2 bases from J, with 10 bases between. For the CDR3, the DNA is TGTGCCAGCAGGCCAAGTTTTAACACCGGGGAGCTGTTTTTT. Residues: CASRPSFNTGELFF.

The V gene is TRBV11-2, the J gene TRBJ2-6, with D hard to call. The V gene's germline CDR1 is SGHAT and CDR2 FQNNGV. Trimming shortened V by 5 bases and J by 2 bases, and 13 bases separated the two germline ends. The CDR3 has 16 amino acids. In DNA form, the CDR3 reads TGTGCCAGCAGCCCAGGCGATTCTACTGGGGCCAACGTCCTGACTTTC. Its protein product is CASSPGDSTGANVLTF. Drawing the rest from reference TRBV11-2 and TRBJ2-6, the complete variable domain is EAGVAQSPRYKIIEKRQSVAFWCNPISGHATLYWYQQILGQGPKLLIQFQNNGVVDDSQLPKDRFSAERLKGVDSTLKIQPAKLEDSAVYLCASSPGDSTGANVLTFGAGSRLTVL.